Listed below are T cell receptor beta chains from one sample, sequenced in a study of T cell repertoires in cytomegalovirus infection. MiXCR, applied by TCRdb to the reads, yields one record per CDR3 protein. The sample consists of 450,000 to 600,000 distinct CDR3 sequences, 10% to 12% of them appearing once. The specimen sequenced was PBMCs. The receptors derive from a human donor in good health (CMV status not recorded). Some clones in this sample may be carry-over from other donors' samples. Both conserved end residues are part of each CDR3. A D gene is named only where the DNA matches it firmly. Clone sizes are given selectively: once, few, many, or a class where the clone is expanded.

CDR3 DNA: TGTGCCAGCAGCCCCTCAGATCAGCCCCAGCATTTT; CDR3 protein: CASSPSDQPQHF; clone size: few; V gene: TRBV7-9; D gene: NA; J gene: TRBJ1-5
CDR3 DNA: TGTGCCAGCAGCTTACGGGAGGGCCCGTCCTACAATGAGCAGTTCTTC; CDR3 protein: CASSLREGPSYNEQFF; clone size: NA; V gene: TRBV5-4; D gene: TRBD2; J gene: TRBJ2-1
CDR3 DNA: TGTGCCAGCAGTTTTCAGGGACCCTACACTGAAGCTTTCTTT; CDR3 protein: CASSFQGPYTEAFF; clone size: many; V gene: TRBV12-3/TRBV12-4; D gene: NA; J gene: TRBJ1-1
CDR3 DNA: TGTGCCAGCAGTCGACCTAGCGGGAATTACGAGCAGTACTTC; CDR3 protein: CASSRPSGNYEQYF; clone size: many; V gene: TRBV28; D gene: TRBD2; J gene: TRBJ2-7
CDR3 DNA: TGTGCCAGCAGTTCGATCCGGACAGGGGGCGGTTCCTTATCTGGCTACACCTTC; CDR3 protein: CASSSIRTGGGSLSGYTF; clone size: many; V gene: TRBV27; D gene: TRBD1; J gene: TRBJ1-2
CDR3 DNA: TGCGCCAGCAGTGAGTCACGGGGGAACACTGAAGCTTTCTTT; CDR3 protein: CASSESRGNTEAFF; clone size: NA; V gene: TRBV10-2; D gene: NA; J gene: TRBJ1-1
CDR3 DNA: TGTGCCAGCAGCGTTACAGGGGGTGAAAAACTGTTTTTT; CDR3 protein: CASSVTGGEKLFF; clone size: many; V gene: TRBV6-1; D gene: TRBD1; J gene: TRBJ1-4
CDR3 DNA: TGCGCCAGCAGCTCAAGGGGTCGGGACACTGAAGCTTTCTTT; CDR3 protein: CASSSRGRDTEAFF; clone size: NA; V gene: TRBV5-1; D gene: NA; J gene: TRBJ1-1
CDR3 DNA: TGTGCCAGCAGCTCAGGTCCCAATCAGCCCCAGCATTTT; CDR3 protein: CASSSGPNQPQHF; clone size: many; V gene: TRBV7-2; D gene: NA; J gene: TRBJ1-5
CDR3 DNA: TGCAGCGTTGAAGATCGGTTTATAAATCCCCACGTGGGGGGCTACACCTTC; CDR3 protein: CSVEDRFINPHVGGYTF; clone size: once; V gene: TRBV29-1; D gene: NA; J gene: TRBJ1-2
CDR3 DNA: TGTGCCACCAGTCCGGGACAGGTCTACGAGCAGTACTTC; CDR3 protein: CATSPGQVYEQYF; clone size: many; V gene: TRBV24-1; D gene: TRBD1; J gene: TRBJ2-7
CDR3 DNA: TGTGCCAGCAGGGCTCCCGGGTTCAAGCAGTTCTTC; CDR3 protein: CASRAPGFKQFF; clone size: once; V gene: TRBV6-2/TRBV6-3; D gene: NA; J gene: TRBJ2-1
CDR3 DNA: TGTGCCAGCAGTAAAGGCCAAACGAACACCGGGGAGCTGTTTTTT; CDR3 protein: CASSKGQTNTGELFF; clone size: many; V gene: TRBV6-1; D gene: NA; J gene: TRBJ2-2
CDR3 DNA: TGTGCCAGCAGCTTAATTAGCGGGAGTTCGGAGACCCAGTACTTC; CDR3 protein: CASSLISGSSETQYF; clone size: many; V gene: TRBV7-2; D gene: TRBD2; J gene: TRBJ2-5
CDR3 DNA: TGCGCCAGCAGTGAGTCGACTTGGGGGGACAGGACTGCTAACTATGGCTACACCTTC; CDR3 protein: CASSESTWGDRTANYGYTF; clone size: many; V gene: TRBV10-2; D gene: TRBD1; J gene: TRBJ1-2
CDR3 DNA: TGCGCCAGCAGCTTGGGACGAACACTCCTGAACACTGAAGCTTTCTTT; CDR3 protein: CASSLGRTLLNTEAFF; clone size: NA; V gene: TRBV5-1; D gene: NA; J gene: TRBJ1-1
CDR3 DNA: TGTGCCAGCGTACCGGGACAGGGAAAAGACATTCAGTACTTC; CDR3 protein: CASVPGQGKDIQYF; clone size: many; V gene: TRBV7-2; D gene: TRBD1; J gene: TRBJ2-4
CDR3 DNA: TGTGCCAGCAGCTTATCGCCGCTTAGCACAGATACGCAGTATTTT; CDR3 protein: CASSLSPLSTDTQYF; clone size: many; V gene: TRBV7-2; D gene: NA; J gene: TRBJ2-3
CDR3 DNA: TGCAGTGCTTTGACAGGGGGGAGCAATCAGCCCCAGCATTTT; CDR3 protein: CSALTGGSNQPQHF; clone size: few; V gene: TRBV20-1; D gene: TRBD1; J gene: TRBJ1-5
CDR3 DNA: TGTGCCAGCAGTGCGGGGACAGGGAGTAACAATCAGCCCCAGCATTTT; CDR3 protein: CASSAGTGSNNQPQHF; clone size: many; V gene: TRBV6-1; D gene: TRBD1; J gene: TRBJ1-5
CDR3 DNA: TGTGCCAGCAGTTGGCCGGACAGGGGGCGAGAGACCCAGTACTTC; CDR3 protein: CASSWPDRGRETQYF; clone size: many; V gene: TRBV12-3/TRBV12-4; D gene: TRBD1; J gene: TRBJ2-5
CDR3 DNA: TGTGCCAGCAGTCAAACTCAAAGGTCTGAAGCTTTCTTT; CDR3 protein: CASSQTQRSEAFF; clone size: many; V gene: TRBV6-6; D gene: NA; J gene: TRBJ1-1
CDR3 DNA: TGTGCCAGCAGTTTAAGGGGAGGAACCTACGAGCAGTACTTC; CDR3 protein: CASSLRGGTYEQYF; clone size: many; V gene: TRBV28; D gene: NA; J gene: TRBJ2-7
CDR3 DNA: TGTGCCAGCAGCCCGGGACTCAATGAGCAGTTCTTC; CDR3 protein: CASSPGLNEQFF; clone size: many; V gene: TRBV11-3; D gene: NA; J gene: TRBJ2-1
CDR3 DNA: TGTGCCAGCAGCCTCTTCGCGAGGGGAAGGCATGAGCAGTTCTTC; CDR3 protein: CASSLFARGRHEQFF; clone size: many; V gene: TRBV7-2; D gene: NA; J gene: TRBJ2-1
CDR3 DNA: TGTGCCAGCAGCAGATTGACAGGACCGAACACAGATACGCAGTATTTT; CDR3 protein: CASSRLTGPNTDTQYF; clone size: many; V gene: TRBV14; D gene: NA; J gene: TRBJ2-3
CDR3 DNA: TGTGCCAGCAGTTCCCTGGACAGGGTCGACACTGAAGCTTTCTTT; CDR3 protein: CASSSLDRVDTEAFF; clone size: few; V gene: TRBV27; D gene: TRBD1; J gene: TRBJ1-1
CDR3 DNA: TGCGCCAGCAGTGAGTCGGGACGCAATCAGCCCCAGCATTTT; CDR3 protein: CASSESGRNQPQHF; clone size: many; V gene: TRBV10-2; D gene: NA; J gene: TRBJ1-5
CDR3 DNA: TGTGCCAGCAGCTTATTACAGGCGAGTCAAGAGACCCAGTACTTC; CDR3 protein: CASSLLQASQETQYF; clone size: many; V gene: TRBV7-2; D gene: NA; J gene: TRBJ2-5
CDR3 DNA: TGCAGTGCTAAGGGGGGGCTGAACACCGGGGAGCTGTTTTTT; CDR3 protein: CSAKGGLNTGELFF; clone size: NA; V gene: TRBV20-1; D gene: NA; J gene: TRBJ2-2
CDR3 DNA: TGTGCCAGCAGCTCCCCTAGCCAGAATGAGCAGTTCTTC; CDR3 protein: CASSSPSQNEQFF; clone size: many; V gene: TRBV7-9; D gene: NA; J gene: TRBJ2-1
CDR3 DNA: TGTGCCAGCTCACCCCCTGGACAGGGGTCTGTTGGCGAGCAGTACTTC; CDR3 protein: CASSPPGQGSVGEQYF; clone size: few; V gene: TRBV18; D gene: TRBD1; J gene: TRBJ2-7
CDR3 DNA: TGTGCCAGTAAACAACTTGTGGGACGGATTAGCAATCAGCCCCAGCATTTT; CDR3 protein: CASKQLVGRISNQPQHF; clone size: few; V gene: TRBV19; D gene: NA; J gene: TRBJ1-5
CDR3 DNA: TGTGCCAGCAGCCTTGGACGGACCCAAGAGACCCAGTACTTC; CDR3 protein: CASSLGRTQETQYF; clone size: many; V gene: TRBV7-8; D gene: NA; J gene: TRBJ2-5
CDR3 DNA: TGTGCCAGCACTGAGACTAGCGGGGGGGCGAATGAGCAGTTCTTC; CDR3 protein: CASTETSGGANEQFF; clone size: few; V gene: TRBV2; D gene: TRBD2; J gene: TRBJ2-1
CDR3 DNA: TGCGCCAGCAGTCAACCCCAGGGATCCTACGAGCAGTACTTC; CDR3 protein: CASSQPQGSYEQYF; clone size: many; V gene: TRBV23-1; D gene: NA; J gene: TRBJ2-7
CDR3 DNA: TGTGCCAGCAGTTACCTCCGGGCTAGCGGACTCCAAGAGACCCAGTACTTC; CDR3 protein: CASSYLRASGLQETQYF; clone size: many; V gene: TRBV6-2/TRBV6-3; D gene: TRBD2; J gene: TRBJ2-5
CDR3 DNA: TGTGCCAGCAGTTACGAAGAGGGAAATTCACCCCTCCACTTT; CDR3 protein: CASSYEEGNSPLHF; clone size: many; V gene: TRBV6-5; D gene: NA; J gene: TRBJ1-6
CDR3 DNA: TGCAGCGTTGACGACAGGGGGGTCGGCTACACCTTC; CDR3 protein: CSVDDRGVGYTF; clone size: few; V gene: TRBV29-1; D gene: TRBD1; J gene: TRBJ1-2
CDR3 DNA: TGTGCCAGCAGCTACCTAGGGGGCCTACAAGAGACCCAGTACTTC; CDR3 protein: CASSYLGGLQETQYF; clone size: many; V gene: TRBV7-3; D gene: TRBD1; J gene: TRBJ2-5
CDR3 DNA: TGCGCCAGCAGCTTGGAACAGGGGGCCGACGAGCAGTACTTC; CDR3 protein: CASSLEQGADEQYF; clone size: few; V gene: TRBV5-1; D gene: TRBD1; J gene: TRBJ2-7
CDR3 DNA: TGTGCTAGTGGTTCGGGACAGGGAGTGGAGACCCAGTACTTC; CDR3 protein: CASGSGQGVETQYF; clone size: many; V gene: TRBV12-5; D gene: TRBD1; J gene: TRBJ2-5
CDR3 DNA: TGCAGTGCTAGAGATCCCCTCTACAATGAGCAGTTCTTC; CDR3 protein: CSARDPLYNEQFF; clone size: many; V gene: TRBV20-1; D gene: NA; J gene: TRBJ2-1
CDR3 DNA: TGTGCCAGCAGCCAACCGTTTGCAACTAATGAAAAACTGTTTTTT; CDR3 protein: CASSQPFATNEKLFF; clone size: NA; V gene: TRBV3-1; D gene: NA; J gene: TRBJ1-4
CDR3 DNA: TGTGCCTGGAGTCTTTTTCGCTCCTACGAGCAGTACTTC; CDR3 protein: CAWSLFRSYEQYF; clone size: NA; V gene: TRBV30; D gene: NA; J gene: TRBJ2-7
CDR3 DNA: TGTGCCAGCAGCGTGGGTGGTGAGGACTATGGCTACACCTTC; CDR3 protein: CASSVGGEDYGYTF; clone size: many; V gene: TRBV9; D gene: NA; J gene: TRBJ1-2
CDR3 DNA: TGTGCCAGCAGTTTATTTTTAGGCGGAGGCTACGAGCAGTACTTC; CDR3 protein: CASSLFLGGGYEQYF; clone size: many; V gene: TRBV27; D gene: NA; J gene: TRBJ2-7
CDR3 DNA: TGTGCCAGCAGTGATGGGCTTACAGGGGGTTGGGAGACCCAGTACTTC; CDR3 protein: CASSDGLTGGWETQYF; clone size: NA; V gene: TRBV6-5; D gene: TRBD1; J gene: TRBJ2-5
CDR3 DNA: TGTGCCACCTTTGGGACGGATGTCACAGATACGCAGTATTTT; CDR3 protein: CATFGTDVTDTQYF; clone size: many; V gene: TRBV19; D gene: NA; J gene: TRBJ2-3
CDR3 DNA: TGCGCCAGCAGTGACCTGACAGTACTTGAAGCTTTCTTT; CDR3 protein: CASSDLTVLEAFF; clone size: many; V gene: TRBV10-2; D gene: NA; J gene: TRBJ1-1
CDR3 DNA: TGTGCCAGTGGGGGGGTGGGGGGTAATTCACCCCTCCACTTT; CDR3 protein: CASGGVGGNSPLHF; clone size: few; V gene: TRBV7-8; D gene: NA; J gene: TRBJ1-6
CDR3 DNA: TGTGCCACCAGCAGAGATCTTCTTGGGACTAGCGGGGGCTCCGGGGAGCTGTTTTTT; CDR3 protein: CATSRDLLGTSGGSGELFF; clone size: NA; V gene: TRBV15; D gene: TRBD2; J gene: TRBJ2-2
CDR3 DNA: TGTGCCAGCGCCAGGGCGAACACTGAAGCTTTCTTT; CDR3 protein: CASARANTEAFF; clone size: many; V gene: TRBV3-1; D gene: NA; J gene: TRBJ1-1
CDR3 DNA: TGTGCCAGTAGTATTGCCGCACAGGGGGGTCGGGATACGCAGTATTTT; CDR3 protein: CASSIAAQGGRDTQYF; clone size: few; V gene: TRBV19; D gene: TRBD1; J gene: TRBJ2-3